This T cell receptor (beta chain) was captured in a study of cytomegalovirus exposure and HLA in healthy donors. The study ran its PCR with 60 Vbeta and 13 Jbeta primers. Profiling relied on immunoSEQ multiplex PCR, and the TCRdb table lists in-frame clones only, not all of them. The sample consists of over 95,000 clones, 77% of them appearing once. With 1 base removed from V and 3 bases from J, the gap between germline ends came to 18 bases. The germline V gene encodes CDR1 SGHTA and CDR2 FQGNSA. The CDR3 runs 17 residues. V and J are TRBV7-2 and TRBJ1-2; possible D gene TRBD1, 6 bases. This receptor was identified in a man aged 35-49 years in good health and CMV-seropositive. Sequencing was performed on PBMCs. The CDR3, as DNA: TGTGCCAGCAGCTTAGGGGGTCCTGGGGGCGCTTACTATGGCTACACCTTC. The encoded protein is CASSLGGPGGAYYGYTF. Looking up the rest from reference TRBV7-2 and TRBJ1-2 gives the full variable domain: GAGVSQSPSNKVTEKGKDVELRCDPISGHTALYWYRQSLGQGLEFLIYFQGNSAPDKSGLPSDRFSAERTGGSVSTLTIQRTQQEDSAVYLCASSLGGPGGAYYGYTFGSGTRLTVV.